Described below is a single TCR beta chain sequence and its context. Its antigen is undetermined. This CDR3 region has 13 residues. Trimming removed 0 bases at V and 5 bases at J, with 3 bases between. Germline loops: CDR1 SGHDT, CDR2 YYEEEE. For approximately six days at 37°C, the mixed lymphocyte reaction cells were kept in coculture. These data come from a study of siplizumab effects on memory and regulatory T cells. About the research overall: At roughly 1 ug/mL of siplizumab or without drug, mixed lymphocyte reactions were set up in pairs. Study outcomes and limitations: Proliferating siplizumab-cultured Tregs lacked confirmed suppressive function. Researchers could not give a naive or memory phenotype to roughly 75-96% of proliferating CD4+ or CD8+ clones.

Each sample yielded roughly 100,000 assayed TCR templates. Assay: immunoSEQ multiplex PCR; the TCRdb copy retains only in-frame clones and omits some. The data contain 20,000 or so clones, approximately 40% of them singletons. The chain combines TRBV5-6 with TRBJ1-6; D is unclear. This receptor was obtained from a human donor in good health; the cells came from an allogeneic mixed lymphocyte reaction. Some clones in this sample may be carry-over from other donors' samples. Sequenced material: CFSE-low (dividing) CD4+ T cells sorted from an allogeneic mixed lymphocyte reaction. DNA for the CDR3: TGTGCCAGCAGCTTGGAGAATAATTCACCCCTCCACTTT. This translates into CASSLENNSPLHF.